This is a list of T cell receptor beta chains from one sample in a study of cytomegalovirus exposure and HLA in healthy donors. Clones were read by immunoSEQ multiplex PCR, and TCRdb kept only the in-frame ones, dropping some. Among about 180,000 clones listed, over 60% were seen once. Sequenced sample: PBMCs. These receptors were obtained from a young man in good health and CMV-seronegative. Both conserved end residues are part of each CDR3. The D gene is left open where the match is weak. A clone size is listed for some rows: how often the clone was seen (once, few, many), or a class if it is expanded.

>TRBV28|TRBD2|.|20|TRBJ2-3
TGTGCCAGCAGTTCAACTAGCGGGGGGGAGACTATGAGTAGGACAGATACGCAGTATTTT
CASSSTSGGETMSRTDTQYF
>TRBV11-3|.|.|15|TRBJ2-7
TGTGCCAGCAGCTCTTATAAGGGGCCTAACTACGAGCAGTACTTC
CASSSYKGPNYEQYF
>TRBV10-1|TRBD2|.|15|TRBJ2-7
TGCGCCAGCAGAGTGCCGACGGGAGGGCCCAACGAGCAGTACTTC
CASRVPTGGPNEQYF
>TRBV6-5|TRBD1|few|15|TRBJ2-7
TGTGCCAGCAGTCAAACGACAGGGGCATGGTACGAGCAGTACTTC
CASSQTTGAWYEQYF
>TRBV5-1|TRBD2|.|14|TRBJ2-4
TGCGCCAGCAGCCGACCGGGGGGGCCCAACATTCAGTACTTC
CASSRPGGPNIQYF
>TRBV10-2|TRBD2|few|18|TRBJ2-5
TGCGCCAGCAGTGGAAGACTAGCGGGAGTGGGGTGGGAAGAGACCCAGTACTTC
CASSGRLAGVGWEETQYF
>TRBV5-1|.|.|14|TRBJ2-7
TGCGCCAGCTTAAGAGCCGGTACCACCCGCGAGCAGTACTTC
CASLRAGTTREQYF
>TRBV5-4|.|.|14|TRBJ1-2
TGTGCCAGCAGCCAAGATCCGGGGAGACCTGGCTACACCTTC
CASSQDPGRPGYTF
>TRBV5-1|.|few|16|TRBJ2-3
TGCGCCAGCACCGCGAAAAGGACGGGAGCTCCAGATACGCAGTATTTT
CASTAKRTGAPDTQYF
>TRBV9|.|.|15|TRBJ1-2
TGTGCCAGCAGCGGAAGAGCCGAAATGAACTATGGCTACACCTTC
CASSGRAEMNYGYTF
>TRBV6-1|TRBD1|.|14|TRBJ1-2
TGTGCCAGCAGTGCGGACAGGGGGAACTATGGCTACACCTTC
CASSADRGNYGYTF
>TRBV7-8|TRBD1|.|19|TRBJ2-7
TGTGCCAGCAGCGCACACCGGTTCTTTGCGGGACAGGGAAGCTACGAGCAGTACTTC
CASSAHRFFAGQGSYEQYF
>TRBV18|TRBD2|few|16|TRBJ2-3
TGTGCCAGCTCACCAGGACTAGGTGCAGTACAAGATACGCAGTATTTT
CASSPGLGAVQDTQYF
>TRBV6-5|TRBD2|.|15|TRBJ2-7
TGTGCCAGCAGTTACTCGGGGGAGGGGTCCTACGAGCAGTACTTC
CASSYSGEGSYEQYF
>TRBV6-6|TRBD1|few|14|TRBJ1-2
TGTGCCAGCAGTTACTCTGGAGGGGGCTTTGGCTACACCTTC
CASSYSGGGFGYTF
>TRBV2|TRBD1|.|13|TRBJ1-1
TGTGCCAGCATCTCACAGGGGGCGGCTGAAGCTTTCTTT
CASISQGAAEAFF
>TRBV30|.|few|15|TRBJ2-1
TGTGCCTGGAACCCGGCGGGCAGTCGTAGGAATGAGCAGTTCTTC
CAWNPAGSRRNEQFF
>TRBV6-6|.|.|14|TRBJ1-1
TGTGCCAGCAGTTACTCGGGTGGACAGAATGAAGCTTTCTTT
CASSYSGGQNEAFF
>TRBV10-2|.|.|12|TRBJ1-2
TGCGCCAGCAGTGAGCTCGCGGGTGGCTACACCTTC
CASSELAGGYTF
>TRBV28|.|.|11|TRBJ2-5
TGTGCCAGCAGCAGCCAAGAGACCCAGTACTTC
CASSSQETQYF
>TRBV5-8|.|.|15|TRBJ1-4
TGTGCCAGCAGCTTGAGGCAGGCCCGGAATGAAAAACTGTTTTTT
CASSLRQARNEKLFF
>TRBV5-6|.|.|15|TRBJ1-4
TGTGCCAGCAGCCCGGGAGGACGTCGAGGGGAAAAACTGTTTTTT
CASSPGGRRGEKLFF
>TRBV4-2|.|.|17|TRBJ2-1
TGTGCCAGCAGCCTCGATGCAGGCGTAACGTCCTACAATGAGCAGTTCTTC
CASSLDAGVTSYNEQFF
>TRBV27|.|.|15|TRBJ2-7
TGTGCCAGCAGTTTAGTGAGGGGGTCGTTCTACGAGCAGTACTTC
CASSLVRGSFYEQYF
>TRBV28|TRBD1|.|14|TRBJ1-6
TGTGCCAGCAGTTCGGGACAGGGTGCTTCACCCCTCCACTTT
CASSSGQGASPLHF
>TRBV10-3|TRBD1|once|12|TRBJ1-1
TGTGCCACCACGACAGGGCCCACTGAAGCTTTCTTT
CATTTGPTEAFF
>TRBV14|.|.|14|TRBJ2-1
TGTGCCAGCAGCCAAGGAGGCCCCGACAATGAGCAGTTCTTC
CASSQGGPDNEQFF
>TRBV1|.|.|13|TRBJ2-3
TGCACCAGCAGCCTGGCTAGCACAGATACGCAGTATTTT
CTSSLASTDTQYF
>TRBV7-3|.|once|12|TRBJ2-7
TGTGCCAGCAGCTTAATGTTCTCCGAGCAGTACTTC
CASSLMFSEQYF
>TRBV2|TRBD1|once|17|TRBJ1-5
TGTGCCAGCAGCGCAATAGAGACAGGGCTAACCAATCAGCCCCAGCATTTT
CASSAIETGLTNQPQHF
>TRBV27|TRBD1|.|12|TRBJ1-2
TGTGCCAGCAGCGGGACAGGGGGTGGCTACACCTTC
CASSGTGGGYTF
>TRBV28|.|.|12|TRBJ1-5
TGTGCCAGCACACCGGGCAATCAGCCCCAGCATTTT
CASTPGNQPQHF
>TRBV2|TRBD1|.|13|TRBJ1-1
TGTGCCAGCAGAGTTAGGACAGGAGGTCCAGCTTTCTTT
CASRVRTGGPAFF
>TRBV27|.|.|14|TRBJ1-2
TGTGCCAGCAGCCCGATTGCCGATAGGGAGGGCTACACCTTC
CASSPIADREGYTF
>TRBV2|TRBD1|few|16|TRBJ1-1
TGTGCCAGCACCTCCTTCCCGGGACAGGGGAATACTGAAGCTTTCTTT
CASTSFPGQGNTEAFF
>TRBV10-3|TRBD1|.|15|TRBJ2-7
TGTGCCATCAGTGAGTCGGGACAGAAACCCTACGAGCAGTACTTC
CAISESGQKPYEQYF
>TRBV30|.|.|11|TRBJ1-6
TGTGCCTGGGGGGCCCCTTCACCCCTCCACTTT
CAWGAPSPLHF
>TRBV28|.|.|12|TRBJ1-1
TGTGCCAGCAGTTTAGGTGCTCGGGGGGCTTTCTTT
CASSLGARGAFF
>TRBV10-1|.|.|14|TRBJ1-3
TGCGCCAAAGACAGGCACCTCACTGGAAACACCATATATTTT
CAKDRHLTGNTIYF
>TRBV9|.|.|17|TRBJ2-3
TGTGCCAGCAGCGTAGTGGTGGGGGGACCAAGCACAGATACGCAGTATTTT
CASSVVVGGPSTDTQYF
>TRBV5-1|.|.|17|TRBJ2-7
TGCGCCAGCAGCCTCGCCCCGCTAGCGGAGGGGGGCTACGAGCAGTACTTC
CASSLAPLAEGGYEQYF
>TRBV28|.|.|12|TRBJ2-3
TGTGCCAGCAGTTCACAGGGTGGTACGCAGTATTTT
CASSSQGGTQYF
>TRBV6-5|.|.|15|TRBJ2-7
TGTGCCAGCAGTCCATCGTACAGGAGCTCCTACGAGCAGTACTTC
CASSPSYRSSYEQYF
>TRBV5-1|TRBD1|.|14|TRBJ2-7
TGCGCCAGCAGCTTGGGGACAGGGATCTACGAGCAGTACTTC
CASSLGTGIYEQYF
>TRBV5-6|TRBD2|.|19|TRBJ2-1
TGTGCCAGCAGCTTGTTCGAGCGGGGAAAACTAAGCTCCTACAATGAGCAGTTCTTC
CASSLFERGKLSSYNEQFF
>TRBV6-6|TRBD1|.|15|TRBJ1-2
TGTGCCAGCAGTTACTCGGGTGGGACAGGGCGGGGCTACACCTTC
CASSYSGGTGRGYTF
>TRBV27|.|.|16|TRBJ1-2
TGTGCCAGCACCGCACGGTCAGGGGAAGGGCGCTATGGCTACACCTTC
CASTARSGEGRYGYTF
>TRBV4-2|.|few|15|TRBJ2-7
TGTGCCAGCAGCCAAGAGAGGAGAGGAAGCTACGAGCAGTACTTC
CASSQERRGSYEQYF
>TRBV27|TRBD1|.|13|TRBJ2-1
TGTGCCAGCAGTTTAGGACAGGACAATGAGCAGTTCTTC
CASSLGQDNEQFF
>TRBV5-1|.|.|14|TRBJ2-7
TGCGCCAGCAGCTTTGCAGGGGCGACCTACGAGCAGTACTTC
CASSFAGATYEQYF
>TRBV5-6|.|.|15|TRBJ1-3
TGTGCCAGCAGCTTTAGGTCAGGGGCTGGAAACACCATATATTTT
CASSFRSGAGNTIYF
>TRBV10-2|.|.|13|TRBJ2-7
TGCGCCACCCTATACGGAGGCTCCTACGAGCAGTACTTC
CATLYGGSYEQYF
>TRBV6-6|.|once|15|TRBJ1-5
TGTGCCAGCAATCCCCGGGAAGGAAGCAATCAGCCCCAGCATTTT
CASNPREGSNQPQHF
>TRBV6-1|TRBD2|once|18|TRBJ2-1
TGTGCCAGCAGTGTAACCGGGACTAGCGGGAGCTCCTACAATGAGCAGTTCTTC
CASSVTGTSGSSYNEQFF
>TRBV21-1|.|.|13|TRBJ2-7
TGTGCCAGCCTAAGACAGGGTCCCCACGAGCAGTACTTC
CASLRQGPHEQYF
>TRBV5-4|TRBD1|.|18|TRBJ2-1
TGTGCCAGCACAGGGACAGGGGGCTCTTTGGTTGCGGACAATGAGCAGTTCTTC
CASTGTGGSLVADNEQFF
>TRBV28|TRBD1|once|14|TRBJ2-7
TGTGCCAGCAGTTTAAGGGGGACAGGGGCTCTTAGGGACTTC
CASSLRGTGALRDF
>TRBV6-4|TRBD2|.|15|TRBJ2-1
TGTGCCAGCAGTGCATTTAGCGGGGCGGGGGGTGAGCAGTTCTTC
CASSAFSGAGGEQFF
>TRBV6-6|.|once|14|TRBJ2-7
TGTGCCAGCAGTTACTCCCAGGGCTCCTACGAGCAGTACTTC
CASSYSQGSYEQYF
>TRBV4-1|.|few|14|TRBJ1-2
TGCGCCAGCAGCCAAGAAGGACAGCACTATGGCTACACCTTC
CASSQEGQHYGYTF